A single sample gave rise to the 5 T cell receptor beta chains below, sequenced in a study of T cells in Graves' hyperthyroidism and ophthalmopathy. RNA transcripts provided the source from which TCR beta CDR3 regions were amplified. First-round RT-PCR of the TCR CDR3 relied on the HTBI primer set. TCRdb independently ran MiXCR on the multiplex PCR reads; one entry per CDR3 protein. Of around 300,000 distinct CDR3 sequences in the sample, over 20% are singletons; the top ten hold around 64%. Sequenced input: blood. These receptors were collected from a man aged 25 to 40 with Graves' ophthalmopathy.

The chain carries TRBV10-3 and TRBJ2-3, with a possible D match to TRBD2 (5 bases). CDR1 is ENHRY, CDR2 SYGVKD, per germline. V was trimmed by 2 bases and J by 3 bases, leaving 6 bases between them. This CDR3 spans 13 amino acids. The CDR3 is CAISERETDTQYF. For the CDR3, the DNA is TGTGCCATCAGTGAGCGGGAAACAGATACGCAGTATTTT.

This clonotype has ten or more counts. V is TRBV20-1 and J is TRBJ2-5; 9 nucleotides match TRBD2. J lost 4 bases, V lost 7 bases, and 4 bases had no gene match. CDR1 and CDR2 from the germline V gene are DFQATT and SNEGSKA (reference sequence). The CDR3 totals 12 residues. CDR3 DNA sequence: TGCAGTGTAGCGGGAGACGCAGAGACCCAGTACTTC. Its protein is CSVAGDAETQYF.

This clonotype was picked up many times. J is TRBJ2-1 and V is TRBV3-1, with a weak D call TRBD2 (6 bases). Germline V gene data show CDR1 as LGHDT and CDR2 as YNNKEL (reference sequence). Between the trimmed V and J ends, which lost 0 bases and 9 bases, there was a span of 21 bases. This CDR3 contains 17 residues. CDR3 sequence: CASSQDLVSGGPGEQFF. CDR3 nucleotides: TGTGCCAGCAGCCAAGATCTAGTTAGCGGAGGTCCGGGTGAGCAGTTCTTC.

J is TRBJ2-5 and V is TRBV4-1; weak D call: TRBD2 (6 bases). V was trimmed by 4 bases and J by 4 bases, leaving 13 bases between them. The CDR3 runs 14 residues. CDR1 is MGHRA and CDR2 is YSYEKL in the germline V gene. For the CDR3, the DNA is TGCGCCAGCAGCCCCCATCTAGCGAGAGAGACCCAGTACTTC. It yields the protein CASSPHLARETQYF.

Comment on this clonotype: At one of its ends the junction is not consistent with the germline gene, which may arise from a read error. In DNA form, the CDR3 reads TGTGCCAGCAGCGATACCTTAGAGACGCAGTACTTC. Protein: CASSDTLETQYF. The chain is built from TRBV12-3 or TRBV12-4 and TRBJ2-5; no firm D call. CDR3 length: 12 residues.